The source of this TCR beta chain is a study of Graves' ophthalmopathy and Graves' hyperthyroidism. Amplifying from RNA transcripts, the study obtained TCR beta CDR3 regions. An opening RT-PCR round employed HTBI primers and preceded a second-round multiplex PCR. TCRdb redid the calling of the multiplex PCR reads with MiXCR, one entry per CDR3 protein. The sample gives about 420,000 distinct CDR3 sequences, around a fifth of which show up once; around 3% is in the top ten. The germline gives CDR1 MGHDK, CDR2 SYGVNS. Trimming left V 5 bases short and J 3 bases short, with 17 bases between. The CDR3 is made up of 15 amino acids. Over 18 months of follow-up, stable hyperthyroidism required that no ophthalmopathy appear. This clonotype was detected many times.

Sequencing used peripheral blood. This clonotype originated in a woman aged 18-29 years with stable Graves' hyperthyroidism. The gene calls are TRBV25-1 and TRBJ2-7; D possibly corresponds to TRBD2 (5 bases). CDR3 sequence reads: CASSSPGSSHYEQYF. The DNA of the CDR3 is TGTGCCAGCAGTTCCCCGGGGAGTTCCCACTACGAGCAGTACTTC.